Here is one TCR beta chain with its context. The CDR3 runs 13 residues. Germline V gene lookup returns CDR1 MNHEY and CDR2 SVGAGI. Trimming left V 5 bases short and J 7 bases short, with 15 bases between. The sample is drawn from a study of T cell clonotyping in hematopoietic cell transplantation. Profiled with immunoSEQ multiplex PCR; TCRdb holds only in-frame clones, not every one. In the table there are approximately 22,000 clones, about 90% of which are singletons. Documented time point: recipient sample about 28 days before transplant, after cytoreduction. The sequence derives from a man aged 18 to 29 with biphenotypic leukemia. Some clones in this sample may be carry-over from other donors' samples. This rearrangement joins TRBV6-5 to TRBJ2-7; D possibly corresponds to TRBD1 (5 bases). This specimen was peripheral blood mononuclear cells, taken before stem cell transplant. CDR3 in amino acids: CASSGRRDGEQYF. CDR3 nucleotides: TGTGCCAGCAGTGGGCGCAGGGATGGGGAGCAGTACTTC.